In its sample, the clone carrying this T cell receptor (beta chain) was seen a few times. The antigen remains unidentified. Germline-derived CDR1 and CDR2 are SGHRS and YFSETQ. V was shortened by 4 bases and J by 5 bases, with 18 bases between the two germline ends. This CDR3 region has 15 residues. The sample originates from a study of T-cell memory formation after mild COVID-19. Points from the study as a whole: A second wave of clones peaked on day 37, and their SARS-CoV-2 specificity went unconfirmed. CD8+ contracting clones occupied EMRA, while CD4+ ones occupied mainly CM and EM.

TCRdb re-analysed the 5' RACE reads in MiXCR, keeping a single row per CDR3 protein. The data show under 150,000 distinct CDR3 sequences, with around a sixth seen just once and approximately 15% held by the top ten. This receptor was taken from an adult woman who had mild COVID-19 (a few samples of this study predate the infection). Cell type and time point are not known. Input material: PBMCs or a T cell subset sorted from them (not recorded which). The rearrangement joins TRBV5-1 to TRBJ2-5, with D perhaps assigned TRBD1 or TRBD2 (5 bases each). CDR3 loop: CASSVVWDGRETQYF. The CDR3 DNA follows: TGCGCCAGCAGCGTTGTTTGGGACGGCAGGGAGACCCAGTACTTC.